A single sample is the source of the 14 T cell receptor beta chains below, sequenced in a study of regulatory T cells in long-lasting Graves disease. Building of the TCR beta libraries involved iRepertoire HTBI primers and Arm-PCR of CDR3 regions. MiXCR, applied by TCRdb to the multiplex PCR reads, yields one record per CDR3 protein. The sample lists approximately 470,000 distinct CDR3 sequences, roughly 20% occurring once. Time point meaning: persistent/refractory GD, antithyroid drugs over 5 years with positive TRAb. Isolated PBMC RNA provided the starting material for the TCR library. The sample consisted of peripheral blood mononuclear cells (PBMCs), taken when the disease was refractory, from a patient treated with antithyroid drugs. Receptors originate from a female donor with Graves disease.

In its sample, this clonotype was seen a few times. This may arise from a read error, as a much more abundant clone is one base away. The rearrangement links TRBV6-5 to TRBJ2-7, with D tentatively TRBD1 (5 bases). CDR1 and CDR2 (germline): MNHEY, SVGAGI. CDR3 length: 16 residues. V was pared by 0 bases and J by 0 bases, with 12 bases between. The CDR3 protein is CASSYSLGEISYEQYF. CDR3 sequence (DNA): TGTGCCAGCAGTTACTCCTTAGGGGAAATCTCCTACGAGCAGTACTTC.

This clonotype occurred many times. J is TRBJ2-2 and V is TRBV6-2 or TRBV6-3, with 8 bases aligning to TRBD1. Per the germline V gene, CDR1 is MNHEY and CDR2 is SVGEGT. This CDR3 is built from 15 residues. V lost 6 bases and J lost 3; bases outside the gene matches: 6. CDR3 protein: CASSLRGHDTGELFF. The DNA of the CDR3 is TGTGCCAGCAGCCTCAGGGGGCACGACACCGGGGAGCTGTTTTTT.

The chain joins TRBV10-3 to TRBJ2-5; the D is unclear. The CDR3 runs to 16 residues. V lost 5 bases, J lost 0 bases, and 16 bases lay in between. Looked up from germline, CDR1 is ENHRY and CDR2 is SYGVKD. As DNA, the CDR3 is TGTGCCATCAGTACCTTGGGAAGGTCGTACCAAGAGACCCAGTACTTC. Translating it yields CAISTLGRSYQETQYF.

This clonotype has ten or more counts. This chain connects TRBV29-1 to TRBJ1-2, with TRBD1 matching 11 bases. J was trimmed by 8 bases and V by 0 bases; bases with no gene match: 5. CDR1 SQVTM and CDR2 ANQGSEA come from the germline V gene. The CDR3 runs to 14 residues. The CDR3 is CSVEDRTGGLGYTF. CDR3 DNA: TGCAGCGTTGAAGATAGGACAGGGGGCTTGGGCTACACCTTC.

This clonotype came up a few times. This chain links TRBV5-1 with TRBJ2-2, with 8 bases matching TRBD2. The CDR3 covers 15 residues. Germline CDR1 is SGHRS and CDR2 is YFSETQ. V shed 1 base and J 4 bases; nucleotides not matched to a gene: 3. The chain's CDR3 is CASSLTSGITGELFF. CDR3 nucleotides: TGCGCCAGCAGCTTGACTAGCGGTATCACCGGGGAGCTGTTTTTT.

The sample holds a few counts of this clonotype. The rearrangement joins TRBV20-1 to TRBJ2-4; a possible D gene is TRBD1 (5 bases). Trimming pared 1 base from V and 0 bases from J, leaving 10 bases between. Per germline, CDR1 DFQATT and CDR2 SNEGSKA (reference sequence). This CDR3 spans 15 amino acids. The CDR3 sequence is CSARATDLAKNIQYF. The CDR3 DNA sequence: TGCAGTGCTAGAGCGACAGACCTAGCCAAAAACATTCAGTACTTC.

V is TRBV10-3 and J is TRBJ2-7; no clear D gene. This CDR3 has 11 residues. Germline V gene lookup returns CDR1 ENHRY and CDR2 SYGVKD. The V end was cut by 4 bases, the J end by 4 bases, with 5 bases between. CDR3 in amino acids: CAISVWYEQYF. Written as DNA, the CDR3 is TGTGCCATCAGTGTTTGGTACGAGCAGTACTTC.

The rearrangement links TRBV7-2 to TRBJ2-2; weak D call: TRBD1 (6 bases). V was pared by 4 bases and J by 6 bases, with 15 bases between. The germline V gene has CDR1 SGHTA and CDR2 FQGNSA. The CDR3 spans 15 residues. This CDR3 reads CASSWGPPPPGELFF. The CDR3 DNA reads as TGTGCCAGCAGCTGGGGGCCCCCACCACCCGGGGAGCTGTTTTTT.

This clonotype appeared a few times. A much larger clone differs by one base, so this may be a read error. The V call is TRBV2, the J call TRBJ1-6, with D possibly matching TRBD1 (5 bases). The CDR3 extends over 16 amino acids. Germline V gives CDR1 SNHLY, CDR2 FYNNEI. CDR3 sequence reads: CASSDPRDVDNSPPHF. CDR3 sequence (DNA): TGTGCCAGCAGTGACCCCAGGGACGTGGATAATTCACCCCCCCACTTT.

This clonotype has ten or more counts. The chain links TRBV6-2 or TRBV6-3 to TRBJ1-1; 9 bases agree with TRBD1. This CDR3 has 19 residues. Germline V lookup: CDR1 MNHEY, CDR2 SVGEGT. The V and J ends lost 6 bases and 0 bases, in that order; junction bases with no gene match: 17. The CDR3 loop is CASRHSRKRDRAMNTEAFF. The CDR3 region has the DNA TGTGCCAGCAGACACTCGCGGAAACGGGACAGGGCCATGAACACTGAAGCTTTCTTT.

This clonotype showed up many times. The V call is TRBV6-1, the J call TRBJ1-5; TRBD1 agrees at 8 bases. The ends lost 2 bases at V and 3 bases at J; junction bases unmatched: 9. CDR1 is MNHNS and CDR2 is SASEGT in the germline V gene. The CDR3 consists of 17 residues. The CDR3 sequence is CASSETGGKVLNQPQHF. For the CDR3, the DNA is TGTGCCAGCAGTGAAACAGGGGGTAAGGTTCTCAATCAGCCCCAGCATTTT.

The chain employs TRBV5-1 and TRBJ1-4; D might be TRBD1 (6 bases). V lost 2 bases and J 7 bases, leaving 12 bases between the germline ends. Germline V gene sequence: CDR1 SGHRS, CDR2 YFSETQ. CDR3 length equals 14 residues. The CDR3 protein is CASSFGGDGEKLFF. The CDR3 DNA reads TGCGCCAGCAGCTTTGGGGGCGACGGTGAAAAACTGTTTTTT.

V is TRBV28 and J is TRBJ2-1; no reliable D call. With 3 bases removed from V and 8 bases from J, the gap between germline ends came to 11 bases. This CDR3 has 13 residues. Germline V lookup: CDR1 MDHEN, CDR2 SYDVKM. CDR3: CASSFYLADEQFF. The CDR3 region has the DNA TGTGCCAGCAGTTTTTATTTGGCGGATGAGCAGTTCTTC.

This clonotype was recorded many times. The chain employs TRBV27 and TRBJ2-7; perhaps D is TRBD1 or TRBD2 (5 bases each). The V end lost 6 bases, the J end lost 1 base, and 10 bases lay between the germline ends. The CDR3 covers 13 residues. The germline V gene encodes CDR1 MNHEY and CDR2 SMNVEV (reference sequence). CDR3 in amino acids: CASSYGASYEQYF. In DNA form, the CDR3 reads TGTGCCAGCAGCTACGGGGCTTCCTACGAGCAGTACTTC.